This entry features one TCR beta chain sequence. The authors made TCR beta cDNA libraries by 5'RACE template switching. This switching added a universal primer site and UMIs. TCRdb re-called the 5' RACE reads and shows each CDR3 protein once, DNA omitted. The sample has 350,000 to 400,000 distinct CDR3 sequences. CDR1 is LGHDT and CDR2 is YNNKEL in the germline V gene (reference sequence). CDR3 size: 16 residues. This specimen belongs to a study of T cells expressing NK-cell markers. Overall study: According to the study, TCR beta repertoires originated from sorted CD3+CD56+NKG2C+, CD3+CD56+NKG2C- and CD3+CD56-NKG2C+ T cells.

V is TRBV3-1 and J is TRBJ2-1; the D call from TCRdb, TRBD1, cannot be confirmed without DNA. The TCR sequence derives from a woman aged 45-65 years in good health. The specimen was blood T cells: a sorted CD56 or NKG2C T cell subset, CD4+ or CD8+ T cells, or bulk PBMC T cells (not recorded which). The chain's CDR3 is CASSQSPGGSYNEQFF.